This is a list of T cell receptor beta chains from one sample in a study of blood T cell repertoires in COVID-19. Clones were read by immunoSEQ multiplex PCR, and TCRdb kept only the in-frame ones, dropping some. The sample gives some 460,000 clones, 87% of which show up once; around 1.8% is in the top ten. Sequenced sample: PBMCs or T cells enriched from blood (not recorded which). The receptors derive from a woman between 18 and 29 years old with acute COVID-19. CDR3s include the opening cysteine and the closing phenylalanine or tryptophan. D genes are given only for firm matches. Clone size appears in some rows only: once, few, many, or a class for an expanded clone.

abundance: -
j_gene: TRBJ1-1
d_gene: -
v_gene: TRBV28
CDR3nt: TGTGCCAGCAGTTCCAGGGTTTGGACTGAAGCTTTCTTT
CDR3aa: CASSSRVWTEAFF

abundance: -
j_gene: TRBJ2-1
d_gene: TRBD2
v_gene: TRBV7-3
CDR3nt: TGTGCCAGCAGCCAAGGGGGGACTAGCGTCAATGAGCAGTTCTTC
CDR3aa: CASSQGGTSVNEQFF

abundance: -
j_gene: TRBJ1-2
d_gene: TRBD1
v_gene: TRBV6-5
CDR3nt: TGTGCCAGCAGCCGGCCGGGACAGGGGAAAGGCTACACCTTC
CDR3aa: CASSRPGQGKGYTF

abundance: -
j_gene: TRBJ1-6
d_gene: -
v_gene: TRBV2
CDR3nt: TGTGCCAGCAGTGAAACGGGGTCCGGGAATTCACCCCTCCACTTT
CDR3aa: CASSETGSGNSPLHF

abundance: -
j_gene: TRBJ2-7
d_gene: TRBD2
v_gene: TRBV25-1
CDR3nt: TGTGCCAGCAGTGACGCTAGCGGGAGCGGCGAGCAGTACTTC
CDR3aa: CASSDASGSGEQYF

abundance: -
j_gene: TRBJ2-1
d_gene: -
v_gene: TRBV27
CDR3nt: TGTGCCAGCAGTTTAGCCCCGGGTGGCCAGAATGAGCAGTTCTTC
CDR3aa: CASSLAPGGQNEQFF

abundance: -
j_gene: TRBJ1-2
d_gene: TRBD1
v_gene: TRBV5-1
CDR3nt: TGCGCCAGCAGCGTTGAGGGACAGAGCTATGGCTACACCTTC
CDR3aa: CASSVEGQSYGYTF

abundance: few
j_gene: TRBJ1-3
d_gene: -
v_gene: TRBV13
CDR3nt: TGTGCCAGCAGCTTACGGTCGGGGAAAACAGGAAACACCATATATTTT
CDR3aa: CASSLRSGKTGNTIYF

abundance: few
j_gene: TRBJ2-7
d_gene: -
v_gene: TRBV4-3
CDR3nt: TGCGCCAGCAGCCAAGGCCCACGGGAAGTGCAGTACTTC
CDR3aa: CASSQGPREVQYF

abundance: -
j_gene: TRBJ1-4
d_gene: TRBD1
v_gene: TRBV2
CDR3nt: TGTGCCAGCAACGACAGGGTTGAAAAACTGTTTTTT
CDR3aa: CASNDRVEKLFF

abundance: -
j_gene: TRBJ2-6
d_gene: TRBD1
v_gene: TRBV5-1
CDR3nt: TGCGCCAGCAGCGCCAGACAGGGGGGATTCTCTGGGGCCAACGTCCTGACTTTC
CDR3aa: CASSARQGGFSGANVLTF

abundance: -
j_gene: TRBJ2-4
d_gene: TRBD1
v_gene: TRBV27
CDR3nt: TGTGCCAGCAGTCGAAGAGGGACAGGGGACATTCAGTACTTC
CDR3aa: CASSRRGTGDIQYF

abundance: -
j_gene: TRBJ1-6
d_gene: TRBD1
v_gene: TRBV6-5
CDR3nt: TGTGCCAGCAGACAGACAGGGTATAATTCACCCCTCCACTTT
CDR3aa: CASRQTGYNSPLHF

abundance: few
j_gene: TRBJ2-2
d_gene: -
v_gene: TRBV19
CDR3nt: TGTGCCAGTACCCCAGACACCGGGGAGCTGTTTTTT
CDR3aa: CASTPDTGELFF

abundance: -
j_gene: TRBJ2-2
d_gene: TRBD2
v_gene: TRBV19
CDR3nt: TGTGCCAGTAACCTAGCGGGAGGCTCCGGGGAGCTGTTTTTT
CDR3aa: CASNLAGGSGELFF

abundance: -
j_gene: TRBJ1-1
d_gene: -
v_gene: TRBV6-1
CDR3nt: TGTGCCAGCAGTGAATTGAACTCTGGGGGCTACACTGAAGCTTTCTTT
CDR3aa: CASSELNSGGYTEAFF

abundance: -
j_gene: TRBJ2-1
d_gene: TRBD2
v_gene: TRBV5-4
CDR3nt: TGTGCCAGCAGTCCCGGACTAGCGGGAGGGGATGAGCAGTTCTTC
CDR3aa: CASSPGLAGGDEQFF

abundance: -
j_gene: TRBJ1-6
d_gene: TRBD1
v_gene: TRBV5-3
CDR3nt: TGTGCCAGAAAACAGGGGGCAATGAATTCACCCCTCCACTTT
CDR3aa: CARKQGAMNSPLHF

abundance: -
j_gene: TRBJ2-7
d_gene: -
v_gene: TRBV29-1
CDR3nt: TGCAGCGTTGAAGGCGAATTCGAGCAGTACTTC
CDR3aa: CSVEGEFEQYF

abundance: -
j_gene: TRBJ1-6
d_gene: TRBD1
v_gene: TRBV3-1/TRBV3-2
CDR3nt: TGTGCCAGCAGCCCGGGGACAGGGGGCTCCAGAGGTAATTCACCCCTCCACTTT
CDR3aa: CASSPGTGGSRGNSPLHF

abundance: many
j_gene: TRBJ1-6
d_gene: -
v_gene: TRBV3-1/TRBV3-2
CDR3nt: TGTGCCAGCAGCCAAGGGGAGAATTCACCCCTCCACTTT
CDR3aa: CASSQGENSPLHF

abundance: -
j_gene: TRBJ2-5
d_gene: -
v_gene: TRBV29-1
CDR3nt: TGCAGCGTTGAAGACCGACAGCAAGAGACCCAGTACTTC
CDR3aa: CSVEDRQQETQYF

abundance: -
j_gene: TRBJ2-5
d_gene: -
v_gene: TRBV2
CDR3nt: TGTGCCAGCAGTGGGGGCAGGGGAGAGACCCAGTACTTC
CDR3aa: CASSGGRGETQYF

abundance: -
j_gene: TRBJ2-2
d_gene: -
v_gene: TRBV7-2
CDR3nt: TGTGCCAGCAGCTTCTTCGGGAGCGGCACCGGGGAGCTGTTTTTT
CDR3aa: CASSFFGSGTGELFF

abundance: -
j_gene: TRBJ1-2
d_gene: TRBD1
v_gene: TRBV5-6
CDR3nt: TGTGCCAGCAGCTCGATCCCGGGACAGGAGTTCTATGGCTACACCTTC
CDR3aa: CASSSIPGQEFYGYTF

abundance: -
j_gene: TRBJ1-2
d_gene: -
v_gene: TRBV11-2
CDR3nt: TGTGCCAGCAGCTTAGATTGGTCCAGTGATGGCTACACCTTC
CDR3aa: CASSLDWSSDGYTF

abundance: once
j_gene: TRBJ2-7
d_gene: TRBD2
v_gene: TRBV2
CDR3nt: TGTGCCAGCAGACTAGCGGGAGGAGTCTACGAGCAGTACTTC
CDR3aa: CASRLAGGVYEQYF

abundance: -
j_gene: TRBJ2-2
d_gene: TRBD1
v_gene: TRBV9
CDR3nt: TGTGCCAGCAGCGTAGAGAAGGGGGCGGGCACCGGGGAGCTGTTTTTT
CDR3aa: CASSVEKGAGTGELFF

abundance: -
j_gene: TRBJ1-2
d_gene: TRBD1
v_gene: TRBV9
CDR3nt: TGTGCCAGCAGCGTATTAGCAGGGGGTCTATATGGCTACACCTTC
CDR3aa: CASSVLAGGLYGYTF

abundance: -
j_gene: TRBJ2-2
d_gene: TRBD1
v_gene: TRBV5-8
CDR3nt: TGTGCCAGCAGACAAAGACAGGGGGTCCCGACCCGCACCGGGGAGCTGTTTTTT
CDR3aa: CASRQRQGVPTRTGELFF

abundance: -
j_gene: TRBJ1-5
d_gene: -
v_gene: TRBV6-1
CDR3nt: TGTGCCAGCAGTGAAGCGGGGCAGGGGAGAGGTCAGCCCCAGCATTTT
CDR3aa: CASSEAGQGRGQPQHF

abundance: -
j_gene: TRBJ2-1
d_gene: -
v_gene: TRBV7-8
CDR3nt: TGTGCCAGCAGCAGAAGCCCCGGGGGAACCTACAATGAGCAGTTCTTC
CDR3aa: CASSRSPGGTYNEQFF

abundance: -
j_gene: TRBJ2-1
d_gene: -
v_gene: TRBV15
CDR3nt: TGTGCCACCAGCAGAGATCCACAGAGCTCCTACAATGAGCAGTTCTTC
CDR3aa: CATSRDPQSSYNEQFF

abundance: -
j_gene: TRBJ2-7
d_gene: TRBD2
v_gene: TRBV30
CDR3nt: TGTGCCTGGAGACGCACTAGCGGCCCCTACGAGCAGTACTTC
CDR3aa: CAWRRTSGPYEQYF

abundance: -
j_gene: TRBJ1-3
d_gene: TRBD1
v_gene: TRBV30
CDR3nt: TGTGCCTGGAACCTTAGGACAGGGGTTGGAAACACCATATATTTT
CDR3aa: CAWNLRTGVGNTIYF

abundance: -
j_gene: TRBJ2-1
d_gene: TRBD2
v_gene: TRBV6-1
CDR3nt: TGTGCCAGCAGTGAACTCCGAGCGGGGGGTGAGCAGTTCTTC
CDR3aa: CASSELRAGGEQFF

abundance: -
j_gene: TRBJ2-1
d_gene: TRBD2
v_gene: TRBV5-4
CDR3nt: TGTGCCAGCAGGGGGACTAGCGGGAGTCTTTACAATGAGCAGTTCTTC
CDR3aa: CASRGTSGSLYNEQFF

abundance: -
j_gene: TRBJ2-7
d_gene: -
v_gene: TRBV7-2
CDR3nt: TGTGCCAGCAGCCTCACAGGGACGATCTCCTACGAGCAGTACTTC
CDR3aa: CASSLTGTISYEQYF

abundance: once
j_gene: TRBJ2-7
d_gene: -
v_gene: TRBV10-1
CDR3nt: TGCGCCAGCAGTGAAACGACAGGATTCGGCGAGCAGTACTTC
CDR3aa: CASSETTGFGEQYF

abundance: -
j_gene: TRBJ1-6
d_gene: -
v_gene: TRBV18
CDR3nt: TGTGCCAGCTCACCCGCCCCGACACCGCAAAATTCACCCCTCCACTTT
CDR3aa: CASSPAPTPQNSPLHF

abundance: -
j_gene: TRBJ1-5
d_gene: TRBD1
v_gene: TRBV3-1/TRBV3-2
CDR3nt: TGTGCCAGCAGCTTACAGGGGGATAATCAGCCCCAGCATTTT
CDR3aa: CASSLQGDNQPQHF

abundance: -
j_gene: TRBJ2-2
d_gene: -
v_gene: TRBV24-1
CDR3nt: TGTGCCACCAGTGTAAACAGGGAGAACACCGGGGAGCTGTTTTTT
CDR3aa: CATSVNRENTGELFF

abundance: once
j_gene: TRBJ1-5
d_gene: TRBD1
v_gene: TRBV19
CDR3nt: TGTGCCAGTAGTACACAGGGGGCGAGGCAGCCCCAGCATTTT
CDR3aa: CASSTQGARQPQHF

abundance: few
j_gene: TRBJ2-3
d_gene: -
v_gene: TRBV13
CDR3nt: TGTGCCAGCAGCTTAGGCCTAGGAAAAGATACGCAGTATTTT
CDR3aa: CASSLGLGKDTQYF

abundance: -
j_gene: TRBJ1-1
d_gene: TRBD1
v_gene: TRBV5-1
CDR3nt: TGCGCCAGCAGCTTACAGGGGGCGTCGAACACTGAAGCTTTCTTT
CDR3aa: CASSLQGASNTEAFF

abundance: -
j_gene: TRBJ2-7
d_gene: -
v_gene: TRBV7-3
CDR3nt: TGTGCCAGCAGCCCCGCAACGGGTCGCTACGAGCAGTACTTC
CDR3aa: CASSPATGRYEQYF